The 17 T cell receptor beta chains presented below share a single source sample, sequenced in a study of blood T cell repertoires in COVID-19. The protocol was immunoSEQ multiplex PCR, while the TCRdb copy is restricted to in-frame clones and leaves out a portion. The sample lists tens of thousands of clones, nearly 90% seen once, with 1.6% in the top ten. The sequenced material came from peripheral blood. The receptor source for this set is a man aged 60 to 69 with acute or convalescent COVID-19.

This chain links TRBV6-5 with TRBJ1-2; a weak D match, TRBD1 (5 bases). CDR1 is MNHEY and CDR2 is SVGAGI in the germline V gene. V was pared by 6 bases and J by 4 bases, with 15 bases between. This CDR3 is 14 amino acids long. For the CDR3, the DNA is TGTGCCAGCAGCGGGCTCCGGAGGGGCTATGGCTACACCTTC. This gives the protein CASSGLRRGYGYTF.

The chain couples TRBV28 to TRBJ1-5, with a weak D call TRBD1 (5 bases). With 6 bases removed from V and 0 bases from J, the gap between germline ends came to 6 bases. The CDR3 has 13 amino acids. Germline V lookup: CDR1 MDHEN, CDR2 SYDVKM. CDR3 amino acids: CASRGDSNQPQHF. The CDR3 nucleotides read TGTGCCAGCAGAGGGGATAGCAATCAGCCCCAGCATTTT. Full variable domain (missing parts from reference TRBV28 and TRBJ1-5): DVKVTQSSRYLVKRTGEKVFLECVQDMDHENMFWYRQDPGLGLRLIYFSYDVKMKEKGDIPEGYSVSREKKERFSLILESASTNQTSMYLCASRGDSNQPQHFGDGTRLSIL.

The CDR3 DNA sequence: TGTGCCAGCAGTGAAGCGGAGAATCAGCCCCAGCATTTT. Its translation: CASSEAENQPQHF. The chain joins TRBV2 to TRBJ1-5; D not resolved. The CDR3 sequence is 13 residues long. The germline gives CDR1 SNHLY, CDR2 FYNNEI. Trimming took 0 bases from V and 4 from J, leaving 4 bases between them.

This chain joins TRBV6-1 and TRBJ1-6, with 9 bases matching TRBD1. Germline V gives CDR1 MNHNS, CDR2 SASEGT. Trimming at V came to 8 bases and at J to 14 bases, leaving 4 bases not matched to a gene. The CDR3 consists of 11 residues. The chain's CDR3 is CASSGQGTLHF. The CDR3 DNA reads TGTGCCAGCTCGGGACAGGGAACCCTCCACTTT.

The V call is TRBV5-1, the J call TRBJ2-3; TRBD2 matches at 12 bases. The junction had 6 bases not matched to a gene; V was cut back by 4 bases and J by 3 bases. CDR1 is SGHRS and CDR2 is YFSETQ in the germline V gene. The CDR3 extends over 16 amino acids. CDR3 coding DNA: TGCGCCAGCAGCCTAATGACTAGCGGGGGAACAGATACGCAGTATTTT. It translates to CASSLMTSGGTDTQYF.

This clone showed up just once. The chain recombines TRBV27 with TRBJ1-6, with 7 nucleotides matching TRBD1. V gave up 6 bases and J gave up 4 bases; unmatched junction bases: 12. This CDR3 has 17 amino acids. In germline, CDR1 is MNHEY, CDR2 SMNVEV (reference sequence). CDR3 DNA: TGTGCCAGCAGCCCCGAGGGGACGGGACAGTATAATTCACCCCTCCACTTT. As protein: CASSPEGTGQYNSPLHF.

The chain uses TRBV5-6 and TRBJ1-2; possibly TRBD1 for D (5 bases). V was pared by 4 bases and J by 2 bases, with 12 bases between. From germline, CDR1 is SGHDT and CDR2 YYEEEE. The CDR3 has 14 residues. The CDR3 region is CASSPGGWNYGYTF. CDR3 DNA sequence: TGTGCCAGCAGCCCCGGGGGTTGGAACTATGGCTACACCTTC.

The rearrangement links TRBV6-5 to TRBJ1-5, with a tentative D call TRBD1 (5 bases). With 7 bases removed from V and 0 bases from J, the gap between germline ends came to 13 bases. Germline V gene lookup returns CDR1 MNHEY and CDR2 SVGAGI. The CDR3 is 15 amino acids. CDR3: CASNTGRYSNQPQHF. For the CDR3, the DNA is TGTGCCAGCAATACAGGACGTTATAGCAATCAGCCCCAGCATTTT.

The V and J genes are TRBV5-4 and TRBJ1-3, with D tentatively TRBD1 (5 bases). This CDR3 comprises 13 residues. Deletions cut 1 base from V and 4 bases from J, with 6 bases between. Germline-derived CDR1 and CDR2 are SGHNT and YYREEE (reference sequence). For the CDR3, the DNA is TGTGCCAGCAGCTTGTCAGGGGGAAACACCATATATTTT. Its translation is CASSLSGGNTIYF.

To note about this clone: Compared with germline, one end of the junction differs, possibly owing to a read error. The CDR3 nucleotides read TGCCGGATAGGGACAGGAGTCTACAATGAGCAGTTCTTC. It translates to CRIGTGVYNEQFF. This rearrangement joins TRBV2 to TRBJ2-1, with 8 bases that match TRBD1. This CDR3 is built from 13 residues. Germline V gives CDR1 SNHLY, CDR2 FYNNEI.

There are a few counts of this clone. The rearrangement links TRBV3-1 (or the pseudogene TRBV3-2) to TRBJ1-5; possibly TRBD1 for D (5 bases). Trimming removed 1 base from V and 7 bases from J, with 11 bases in between. Per the germline V gene, CDR1 is LGHDT and CDR2 is YNNKEL (reference sequence). The CDR3 sequence is 14 residues long. CDR3 loop: CASSQGQGGQPQHF. For the CDR3, the DNA is TGTGCCAGCAGCCAAGGTCAGGGAGGGCAGCCCCAGCATTTT.

This sequence joins TRBV5-4 and TRBJ2-1; 8 bases line up with TRBD2. CDR1 is SGHNT and CDR2 is YYREEE in the germline V gene (reference sequence). This CDR3 is 12 amino acids long. J was trimmed by 9 bases and V by 4 bases; bases with no gene match: 3. This chain's CDR3 is CASSGTSGEQFF. The DNA for the CDR3 is TGTGCCAGCAGCGGAACTAGCGGTGAGCAGTTCTTC.

This clone was found once. Here the CDR3 reads CASMGQGDSPLHF. DNA of the CDR3: TGTGCCAGTATGGGACAGGGTGATTCACCCCTCCACTTT. The chain links TRBV19 to TRBJ1-6; 9 positions agree with TRBD1. The germline V gene encodes CDR1 LNHDA and CDR2 SQIVND (reference sequence). The V and J ends lost 7 bases and 8 bases, in that order; junction bases with no gene match: 3. The CDR3 runs to 13 residues.

This chain uses TRBV18 with TRBJ1-4; perhaps TRBD1 as D (6 bases). The CDR3 is 15 residues long. Trimming took 0 bases from V and 6 from J, leaving 11 bases between them. The germline CDR1 and CDR2 sequences are KGHSH and LQKENI. CDR3 sequence reads: CASSPPEGVDEKLFF. CDR3 nucleotides: TGTGCCAGCTCACCACCAGAGGGGGTTGATGAAAAACTGTTTTTT.

This chain connects TRBV5-1 to TRBJ2-7, with 9 bases matching TRBD1. CDR3 length equals 14 residues. V was clipped by 3 bases and J by 3 bases; unmatched bases: 4. Germline CDR1 and CDR2: SGHRS and YFSETQ. Here the CDR3 DNA reads TGCGCCAGCAGCTCCCGGACAGGGGTCTACGAGCAGTACTTC. Translated: CASSSRTGVYEQYF.

CDR3: CASSPLARTSGSYNEQFF. The CDR3 region has the DNA TGTGCCAGCAGCCCCCTCGCACGGACTAGCGGTTCCTACAATGAGCAGTTCTTC. The rearrangement uses TRBV4-2 and TRBJ2-1; 10 bases match TRBD2. The CDR3 spans 18 residues. V was pared by 4 bases and J by 1 base, with 10 bases of the junction left unmatched. The germline gives CDR1 LGHNA, CDR2 YNFKEQ.

V gene TRBV10-2 combines with J gene TRBJ1-5; D gene unclear. The germline V and J ends were trimmed by 5 bases and 5 bases, with 10 bases remaining between them. The CDR3 sequence is 13 residues long. Germline CDR1 reads WSHSY; CDR2 reads SAAADI. CDR3 nucleotides: TGCGCCAGCAGTAACTCGAGAGATCAGCCCCAGCATTTT. Translated, it gives CASSNSRDQPQHF.